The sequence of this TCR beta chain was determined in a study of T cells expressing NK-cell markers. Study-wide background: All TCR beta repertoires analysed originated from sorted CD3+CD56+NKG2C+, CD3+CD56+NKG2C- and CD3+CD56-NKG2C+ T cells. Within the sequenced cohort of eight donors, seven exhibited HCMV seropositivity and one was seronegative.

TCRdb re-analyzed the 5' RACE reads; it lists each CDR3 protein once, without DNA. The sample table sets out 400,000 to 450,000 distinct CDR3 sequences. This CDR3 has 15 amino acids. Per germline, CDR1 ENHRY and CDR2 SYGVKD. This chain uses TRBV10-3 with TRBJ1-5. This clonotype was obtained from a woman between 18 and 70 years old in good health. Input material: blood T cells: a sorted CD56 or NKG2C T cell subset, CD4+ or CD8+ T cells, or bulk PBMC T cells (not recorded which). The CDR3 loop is CAISESGQPNQPQHF.